This entry lists 10 T cell receptor beta chains sequenced from one sample in a study of T cell responses to AZD1222 COVID-19 vaccine. Clones were read by immunoSEQ multiplex PCR, and TCRdb kept only the in-frame ones, dropping some. In the table there are 110,000 to 150,000 clones, around 89% of which are singletons. The source was peripheral blood, collected 28 days after the second AZD1222 dose. These receptors all stem from an adult who received the AZD1222 COVID-19 vaccine.

V usage is TRBV4-1 and J usage is TRBJ2-2, with 10 bases matching TRBD2. There are 17 residues in the CDR3. CDR1 is MGHRA, CDR2 YSYEKL, per germline. Trimming removed 2 bases from V and 1 base from J; junction bases left unmatched: 4. CDR3 amino acids: CASSQQRTSGNTGELFF. CDR3 DNA: TGCGCCAGCAGCCAACAACGGACTAGCGGGAACACCGGGGAGCTGTTTTTT.

The V call is TRBV28, the J call TRBJ1-2; a possible D gene is TRBD1 (5 bases). The CDR3 sequence is 17 residues long. Germline V gene sequence: CDR1 MDHEN, CDR2 SYDVKM. V was clipped by 7 bases and J by 3 bases, with 24 bases between them. The CDR3, as DNA: TGTGCCAGCAACGCTGGGGCGTCGGGAGGCTCACACTATGGCTACACCTTC. Protein product: CASNAGASGGSHYGYTF.

This clone came up once. The rearrangement links TRBV14 to TRBJ2-5; tentatively, D is TRBD1 (5 bases). The V gene's germline CDR1 is SGHDN and CDR2 FVKESK. V lost 4 bases to trimming and J lost 5 bases, with 17 bases between them. This CDR3 contains 15 residues. CDR3 region: CASSPPGSWLETQYF. The CDR3 DNA reads as TGTGCCAGCAGCCCACCAGGGTCTTGGTTGGAGACCCAGTACTTC.

A word on this clone: Other DNA sequences in this sample translate to the same CDR3. This chain links TRBV19 with TRBJ2-7; TRBD2 is a possible D gene (5 bases). The germline V gene encodes CDR1 LNHDA and CDR2 SQIVND (reference sequence). This CDR3 region has 13 residues. The V end lost 5 bases, the J end lost 5 bases, and 13 bases lay between the germline ends. The CDR3 DNA is TGTGCCAGTAGTGGAGAGGGCCTGGACGAGCAGTACTTC. This gives the protein CASSGEGLDEQYF.

This chain links TRBV15 with TRBJ2-2; 10 bases are shared with TRBD2. Per the germline V gene, CDR1 is LNHNV and CDR2 is YYDKDF (reference sequence). J gave up 2 bases and V 5 bases, and 5 bases lay outside the gene matches. The CDR3 totals 16 residues. DNA for the CDR3: TGTGCCACCAGCGGGCGACTAGCGGGTAACACCGGGGAGCTGTTTTTT. This codes for CATSGRLAGNTGELFF. Complete variable domain (other parts from reference TRBV15 and TRBJ2-2): DAMVIQNPRYQVTQFGKPVTLSCSQTLNHNVMYWYQQKSSQAPKLLFHYYDKDFNNEADTPDNFQSRRPNTSFCFLDIRSPGLGDTAMYLCATSGRLAGNTGELFFGEGSRLTVL.

V is TRBV2 and J is TRBJ2-7; the D is unclear. This CDR3 region has 12 residues. The V end lost 6 bases, the J end lost 1 base, and 7 bases lay between the germline ends. Germline CDR1 SNHLY, CDR2 FYNNEI. This CDR3 reads CASRAVSYEQYF. The CDR3 DNA sequence: TGTGCCAGCAGGGCAGTATCCTACGAGCAGTACTTC.

This clone was found once. The chain employs TRBV11-2 and TRBJ2-1; 10 bases line up with TRBD2. With V trimmed by 5 bases and J by 3 bases, 4 bases remained unmatched. The CDR3 totals 15 residues. Per germline, CDR1 SGHAT and CDR2 FQNNGV. The CDR3 sequence: CASSPGLAVYNEQFF. The DNA of the CDR3 is TGTGCCAGCAGCCCCGGACTAGCGGTCTACAATGAGCAGTTCTTC.

This clone was detected many times. The chain joins TRBV2 to TRBJ2-5, with 8 nucleotides matching TRBD2. With V trimmed by 10 bases and J by 5 bases, 9 bases remained unmatched. The CDR3 is 13 amino acids. Germline V gene data show CDR1 as SNHLY and CDR2 as FYNNEI. As DNA, the CDR3 is TGTGCCACCGGGGGGGCTGAGGGGGAGACCCAGTACTTC. It specifies CATGGAEGETQYF.

This clone has a single count. V usage is TRBV12-3 or TRBV12-4 and J usage is TRBJ1-5; 7 positions agree with TRBD1. The V and J ends lost 10 bases and 5 bases, in that order; junction bases with no gene match: 8. CDR3 length: 13 amino acids. This CDR3 is CATLGGPDQPQHF. CDR3 coding DNA: TGTGCCACCCTAGGGGGCCCCGATCAGCCCCAGCATTTT.

The chain is built from TRBV18 and TRBJ1-2, with D perhaps matching TRBD1 (5 bases). V was pared by 6 bases and J by 5 bases, with 10 bases between. The CDR3 contains 12 residues. Germline loops: CDR1 KGHSH, CDR2 LQKENI. In DNA, the CDR3 is TGTGCCAGCTCCCCCGACAGTTATGGCTACACCTTC. It translates to CASSPDSYGYTF.